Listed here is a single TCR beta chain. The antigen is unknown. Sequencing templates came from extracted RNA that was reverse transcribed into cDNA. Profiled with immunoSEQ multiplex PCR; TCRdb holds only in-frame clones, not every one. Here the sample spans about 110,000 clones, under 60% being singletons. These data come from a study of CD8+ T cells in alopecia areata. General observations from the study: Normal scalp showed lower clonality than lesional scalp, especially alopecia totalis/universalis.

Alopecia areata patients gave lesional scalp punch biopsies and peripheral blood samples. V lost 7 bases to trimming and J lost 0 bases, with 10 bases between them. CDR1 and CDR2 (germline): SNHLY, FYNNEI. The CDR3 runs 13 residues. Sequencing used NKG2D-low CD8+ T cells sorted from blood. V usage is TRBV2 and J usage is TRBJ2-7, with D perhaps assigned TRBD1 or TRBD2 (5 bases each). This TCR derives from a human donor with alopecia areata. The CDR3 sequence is CASIGAASYEQYF. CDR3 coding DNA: TGTGCCAGCATCGGGGCGGCCTCCTACGAGCAGTACTTC. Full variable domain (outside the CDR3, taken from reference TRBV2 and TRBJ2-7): EPEVTQTPSHQVTQMGQEVILRCVPISNHLYFYWYRQILGQKVEFLVSFYNNEISEKSEIFDDQFSVERPDGSNFTLKIRSTKLEDSAMYFCASIGAASYEQYFGPGTRLTVT.